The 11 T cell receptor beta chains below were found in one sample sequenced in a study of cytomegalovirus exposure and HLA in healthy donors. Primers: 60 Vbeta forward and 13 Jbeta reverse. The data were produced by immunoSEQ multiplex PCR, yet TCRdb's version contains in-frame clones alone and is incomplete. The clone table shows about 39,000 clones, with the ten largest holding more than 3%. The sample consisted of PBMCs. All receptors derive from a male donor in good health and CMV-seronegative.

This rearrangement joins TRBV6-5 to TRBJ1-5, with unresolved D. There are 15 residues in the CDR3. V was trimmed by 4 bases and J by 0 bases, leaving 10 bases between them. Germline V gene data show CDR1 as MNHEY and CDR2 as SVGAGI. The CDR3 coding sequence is TGTGCCAGCAGTTTAGACTTTTATAGCAATCAGCCCCAGCATTTT. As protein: CASSLDFYSNQPQHF.

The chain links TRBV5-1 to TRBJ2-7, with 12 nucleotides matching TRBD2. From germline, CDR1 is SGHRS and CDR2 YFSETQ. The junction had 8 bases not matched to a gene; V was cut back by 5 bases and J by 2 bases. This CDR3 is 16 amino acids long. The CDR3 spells CASSSTSGGPPYEQYF. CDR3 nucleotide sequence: TGCGCCAGCAGTTCCACTAGCGGGGGGCCCCCCTACGAGCAGTACTTC.

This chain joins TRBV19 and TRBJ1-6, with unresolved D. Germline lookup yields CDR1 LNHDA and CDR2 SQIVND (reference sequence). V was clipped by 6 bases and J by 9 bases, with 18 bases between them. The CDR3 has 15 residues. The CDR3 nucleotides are TGTGCCAGTAGAGCCGCTGATGTTATAATTTCACCCCTCCACTTT. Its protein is CASRAADVIISPLHF. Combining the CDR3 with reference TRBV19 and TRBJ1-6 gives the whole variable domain DGGITQSPKYLFRKEGQNVTLSCEQNLNHDAMYWYRQDPGQGLRLIYYSQIVNDFQKGDIAEGYSVSREKKESFPLTVTSAQKNPTAFYLCASRAADVIISPLHFGNGTRLTVT.

CDR3 bases: TGTGCCACCAGCAGAGGAAACCAGGGCATGGAGACCCAGTACTTC. Encoded protein: CATSRGNQGMETQYF. V and J are TRBV15 and TRBJ2-5; tentatively, D is TRBD1 (5 bases). This CDR3 contains 15 residues. CDR1 and CDR2 from the germline V gene are LNHNV and YYDKDF (reference sequence). The V end was cut by 1 base, the J end by 5 bases, with 14 bases between.

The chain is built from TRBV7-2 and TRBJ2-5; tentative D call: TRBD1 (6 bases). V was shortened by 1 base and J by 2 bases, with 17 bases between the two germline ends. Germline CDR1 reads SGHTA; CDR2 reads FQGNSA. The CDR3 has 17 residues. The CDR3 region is CASSLVRIGQLQETQYF. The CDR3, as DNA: TGTGCCAGCAGCTTAGTTCGGATCGGACAGCTACAAGAGACCCAGTACTTC.

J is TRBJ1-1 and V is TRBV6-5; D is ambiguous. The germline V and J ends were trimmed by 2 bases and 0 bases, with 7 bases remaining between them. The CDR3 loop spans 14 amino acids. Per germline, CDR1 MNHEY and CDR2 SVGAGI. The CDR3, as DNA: TGTGCCAGCAGTTACGACTCCTTGAACACTGAAGCTTTCTTT. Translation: CASSYDSLNTEAFF.

CDR3 region: CASSFSGYEQYF. The DNA for the CDR3 is TGTGCCAGCAGCTTTTCGGGATACGAGCAGTACTTC. The chain combines TRBV7-2 with TRBJ2-7; D might be TRBD2 (5 bases). With 3 bases removed from V and 4 bases from J, the gap between germline ends came to 7 bases. CDR1 and CDR2 (germline): SGHTA, FQGNSA. This CDR3 spans 12 amino acids.

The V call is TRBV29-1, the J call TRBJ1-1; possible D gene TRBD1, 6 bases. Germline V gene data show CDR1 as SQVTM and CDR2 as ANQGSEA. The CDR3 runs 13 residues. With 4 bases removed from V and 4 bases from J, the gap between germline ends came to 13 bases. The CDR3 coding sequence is TGCAGCGTTGCCAGGGGCCAGGGCACTGAAGCTTTCTTT. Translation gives CSVARGQGTEAFF.

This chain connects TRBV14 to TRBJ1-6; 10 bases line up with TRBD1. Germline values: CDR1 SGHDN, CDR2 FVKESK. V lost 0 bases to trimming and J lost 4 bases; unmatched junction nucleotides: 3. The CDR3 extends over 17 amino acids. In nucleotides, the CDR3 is TGTGCCAGCAGCCAAGATTGGGACAGGGGTTATAATTCACCCCTCCACTTT. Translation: CASSQDWDRGYNSPLHF.

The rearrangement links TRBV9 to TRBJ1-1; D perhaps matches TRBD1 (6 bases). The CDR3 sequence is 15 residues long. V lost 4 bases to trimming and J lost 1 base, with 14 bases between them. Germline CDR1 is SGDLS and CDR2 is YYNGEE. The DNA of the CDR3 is TGTGCCAGCAGCCCCACCGGGGGGCGGAACACTGAAGCTTTCTTT. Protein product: CASSPTGGRNTEAFF.

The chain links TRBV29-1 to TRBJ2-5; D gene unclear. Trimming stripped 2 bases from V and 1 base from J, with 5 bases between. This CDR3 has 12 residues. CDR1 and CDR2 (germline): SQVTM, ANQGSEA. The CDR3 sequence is CSVEQAQETQYF. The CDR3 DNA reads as TGCAGCGTTGAACAGGCCCAAGAGACCCAGTACTTC.